These 27 T cell receptor beta chains were sequenced from one sample in a study of OX40 agonist ivuxolimab in advanced cancers. Profiling relied on immunoSEQ multiplex PCR, and the TCRdb table lists in-frame clones only, not all of them. The sample holds roughly 62,000 clones, 75% to 85% seen once. The sequenced sample was CD4+ or CD8+ T cells sorted from blood, obtained in a trial of the OX40 agonist ivuxolimab. These receptor sequences come from an adult with an advanced solid tumor such as melanoma, head and neck, liver or kidney cancer.

There are a few counts of this clone. V is TRBV16 and J is TRBJ1-5; D is undetermined. V lost 0 bases to trimming and J lost 2 bases, with 11 bases between them. Germline V lookup: CDR1 KGHSY, CDR2 FQNENV. The CDR3 runs to 16 residues. The CDR3 loop reads CASSQSDGLGNQPQHF. In nucleotides, the CDR3 is TGTGCCAGCAGCCAATCGGATGGTTTGGGCAATCAGCCCCAGCATTTT.

The chain is built from TRBV7-9 and TRBJ1-2, with unresolved D. The germline V gene encodes CDR1 SEHNR and CDR2 FQNEAQ (reference sequence). The length of the CDR3 is 13 residues. V lost 3 bases and J 2 bases, leaving 7 bases between the germline ends. The CDR3 DNA reads as TGTGCCAGCAGCTTGGCGGGAAACTATGGCTACACCTTC. It is translated as CASSLAGNYGYTF.

The genes are TRBV7-8 and TRBJ2-5; 8 bases match TRBD1. The V gene's germline CDR1 is SGHVS and CDR2 FQNEAQ. V lost 2 bases and J lost 4; bases outside the gene matches: 6. The CDR3 has 15 residues. CDR3 nucleotides: TGTGCCAGCAGCTTAAGTGGCGGACAGGGAGAGACCCAGTACTTC. Amino acid sequence: CASSLSGGQGETQYF.

The chain employs TRBV6-1 and TRBJ2-7; a possible D gene is TRBD1 (6 bases). The germline V gene encodes CDR1 MNHNS and CDR2 SASEGT. Trimming removed 4 bases at V and 4 bases at J, with 14 bases between. This CDR3 is 14 amino acids long. Here the CDR3 reads CASSVQGPGYEQYF. In DNA, the CDR3 is TGTGCCAGCAGTGTACAGGGACCCGGGTACGAGCAGTACTTC.

This clone appeared a single time. The J gene is TRBJ2-1, the V gene TRBV27, with 11 bases that match TRBD2. The V gene end was trimmed by 11 bases and the J gene end by 4 bases; junction bases not matched to a gene: 10. Germline values: CDR1 MNHEY, CDR2 SMNVEV (reference sequence). The CDR3 runs 15 residues. DNA for the CDR3: TGTGCCGTCCAAGAGGGACTAGCGGTTTACAATGAGCAGTTCTTC. Its protein product is CAVQEGLAVYNEQFF.

The chain uses TRBV19 and TRBJ2-7; tentatively, D is TRBD1 or TRBD2 (5 bases each). The CDR3 runs to 14 residues. Per the germline V gene, CDR1 is LNHDA and CDR2 is SQIVND (reference sequence). V dropped 7 bases and J dropped 2 bases, with 15 bases sitting between them. CDR3 amino acids: CASNLGTPPYEQYF. For the CDR3, the DNA is TGTGCCAGTAATTTAGGGACGCCTCCCTACGAGCAGTACTTC. Together with reference TRBV19 and TRBJ2-7, the CDR3 gives the full variable domain: DGGITQSPKYLFRKEGQNVTLSCEQNLNHDAMYWYRQDPGQGLRLIYYSQIVNDFQKGDIAEGYSVSREKKESFPLTVTSAQKNPTAFYLCASNLGTPPYEQYFGPGTRLTVT.

This sequence joins TRBV4-2 and TRBJ1-4; 7 nucleotides match TRBD1. Germline CDR1 reads LGHNA; CDR2 reads YNFKEQ. The J segment lost 3 bases and the V segment lost 4 bases, leaving 5 bases of the junction unmatched. The CDR3 spans 15 residues. CDR3 region: CASSPWDSPNEKLFF. The CDR3 DNA follows: TGTGCCAGCAGCCCCTGGGACAGTCCTAATGAAAAACTGTTTTTT.

The chain has TRBV6-1 and TRBJ1-6, with a possible D match to TRBD1 (5 bases). Germline lookup yields CDR1 MNHNS and CDR2 SASEGT. The CDR3 is 16 residues long. The germline V and J ends were trimmed by 0 bases and 9 bases, with 15 bases remaining between them. The CDR3 region has the DNA TGTGCCAGCAGTGAAGCGCTTCCAGGGTTGGGTTCACCCCTCCACTTT. This translates into CASSEALPGLGSPLHF.

This clone appeared a single time. The genes are TRBV2 and TRBJ1-1; TRBD1 matches 7 bases. CDR3 length: 13 residues. Losses at the gene ends were 5 bases for V and 10 bases for J; bases not matched to a gene: 10. Per the germline V gene, CDR1 is SNHLY and CDR2 is FYNNEI. The CDR3 nucleotides read TGTGCCAGCAGTTACAGGGGTCCTTACTTAGCTTTCTTT. This encodes CASSYRGPYLAFF.

The V gene is TRBV27, the J gene TRBJ1-1; 8 nucleotides agree with TRBD1. Trimming at V came to 6 bases and at J to 1 base, leaving 16 bases not matched to a gene. The germline gives CDR1 MNHEY, CDR2 SMNVEV (reference sequence). This CDR3 comprises 18 residues. CDR3 sequence: CASRSPVGQVGKNTEAFF. CDR3 DNA sequence: TGTGCCAGCAGGAGCCCAGTGGGACAGGTAGGGAAGAACACTGAAGCTTTCTTT.

V and J are TRBV28 and TRBJ2-7; 11 nucleotides match TRBD1. Germline CDR1 reads MDHEN; CDR2 reads SYDVKM. The CDR3 sequence is 14 residues long. V was clipped by 6 bases and J by 3 bases; unmatched bases: 4. CDR3 sequence reads: CASRRTGGFYEQYF. CDR3 DNA: TGTGCCAGCAGGCGGACAGGGGGCTTCTACGAGCAGTACTTC.

The chain uses TRBV9 and TRBJ1-3; D possibly corresponds to TRBD1 (5 bases). CDR1 is SGDLS, CDR2 YYNGEE, per germline. V lost 4 bases to trimming and J lost 0 bases, with 17 bases between them. The CDR3 extends over 17 amino acids. CDR3 coding DNA: TGTGCCAGCAGCCCCAACCCCCCAGGGTCCTCTGGAAACACCATATATTTT. This sequence encodes CASSPNPPGSSGNTIYF.

In its sample, this clone was seen a few times. The rearrangement joins TRBV5-1 to TRBJ1-6; TRBD1 matches 7 bases. Germline trimming cut 4 bases from V and 7 bases from J; bases unmatched to any gene: 11. The CDR3 has 16 residues. From germline, CDR1 is SGHRS and CDR2 YFSETQ. The chain's CDR3 is CASSPVAGGGNSPLHF. The CDR3 nucleotides read TGCGCCAGCAGCCCGGTGGCAGGGGGTGGGAATTCACCCCTCCACTTT.

The CDR3 DNA reads TGCGCCAGCAGCCCGGGACTAGGGGGATCTAGCACAGATACGCAGTATTTT. Its translation is CASSPGLGGSSTDTQYF. This chain uses TRBV5-1 with TRBJ2-3; TRBD2 matches at 8 bases. The germline CDR1 and CDR2 sequences are SGHRS and YFSETQ. This CDR3 has 17 residues. Trimming cost V 4 bases and J 0 bases; bases outside gene matches: 10.

J is TRBJ2-6 and V is TRBV6-1; D unclear. Germline CDR1 is MNHNS and CDR2 is SASEGT. The CDR3 sequence is 14 residues long. Trimming left V 4 bases short and J 1 base short, with 5 bases between. The CDR3 loop is CASSAASGANVLTF. CDR3 DNA: TGTGCCAGCAGTGCAGCTTCTGGGGCCAACGTCCTGACTTTC.

This rearrangement joins TRBV7-9 to TRBJ2-5; 7 positions match TRBD2. V was pared by 7 bases and J by 4 bases, with 12 bases of the junction left unmatched. The CDR3 consists of 15 residues. Germline CDR1 is SEHNR and CDR2 is FQNEAQ (reference sequence). In DNA, the CDR3 is TGTGCCAGCACTTTAGCGGGCCGCCCAGGAGAGACCCAGTACTTC. Translating it yields CASTLAGRPGETQYF.

This clone showed up just a few times. The rearrangement links TRBV5-8 to TRBJ2-3, with TRBD2 matching over 14 bases. Unmatched junction bases numbered 2, after V lost 4 bases and J lost 1 base. Germline-derived CDR1 and CDR2 are SGHTS and YDEGEE. The CDR3 has 16 residues. The CDR3 reads CASSQGLAGGTDTQYF. CDR3 DNA sequence: TGTGCCAGCAGCCAGGGACTAGCGGGGGGCACAGATACGCAGTATTTT.

The chain uses TRBV5-4 and TRBJ1-1; D perhaps matches TRBD1 (5 bases). CDR3 length equals 14 residues. The V and J ends lost 4 bases and 4 bases respectively, with 14 bases between them. Germline loops: CDR1 SGHNT, CDR2 YYREEE (reference sequence). CDR3 coding DNA: TGTGCCAGCAGCCCCGTAAGGGGATCCACTGAAGCTTTCTTT. Protein product: CASSPVRGSTEAFF.

The chain recombines TRBV2 with TRBJ2-1, with 15 positions matching TRBD2. There are 16 residues in the CDR3. Per the germline V gene, CDR1 is SNHLY and CDR2 is FYNNEI. V shed 4 bases, J shed 7 bases, and the junction held 5 bases outside the gene matches. This CDR3 is CASSGGTSGGKNEQFF. The CDR3, as DNA: TGTGCCAGCAGTGGTGGGACTAGCGGGGGGAAGAATGAGCAGTTCTTC.

This clone appeared a few times. The V call is TRBV2, the J call TRBJ1-3; D ambiguous. Looked up from germline, CDR1 is SNHLY and CDR2 is FYNNEI. Trimming removed 0 bases at V and 3 bases at J, with 0 bases between. The CDR3 totals 12 residues. The CDR3 loop is CASSEAGNTIYF. CDR3 bases: TGTGCCAGCAGTGAAGCTGGAAACACCATATATTTT.

The chain has TRBV6-6 and TRBJ2-5, with 14 bases that match TRBD2. Unmatched junction bases numbered 2, after V lost 7 bases and J lost 4 bases. The CDR3 spans 14 residues. Looked up from germline, CDR1 is MNHNY and CDR2 is SVGAGI (reference sequence). The CDR3 coding sequence is TGTGCCAGCACCGGGACTAGCGGGGGAGAGACCCAGTACTTC. This translates into CASTGTSGGETQYF.

In its sample, this clone was seen a few times. The chain couples TRBV20-1 to TRBJ2-3; D gene unclear. The germline V gene has CDR1 DFQATT and CDR2 SNEGSKA (reference sequence). V lost 3 bases, J lost 2 bases, and 0 bases lay in between. CDR3 size: 10 residues. The DNA for the CDR3 is TGCAGTGCTAGCACAGATACGCAGTATTTT. It translates to CSASTDTQYF.

This chain joins TRBV6-1 and TRBJ1-2, with D unclear. Germline CDR1 MNHNS, CDR2 SASEGT. V was cut by 1 base and J by 5 bases, with 17 bases left in between. The CDR3 has 16 residues. The CDR3: CASSEEGRPIVYGYTF. The CDR3, as DNA: TGTGCCAGCAGTGAAGAAGGCAGGCCTATTGTATATGGCTACACCTTC.

The chain recombines TRBV7-3 with TRBJ2-5; 7 nucleotides agree with TRBD2. The CDR3 length is 15 residues. Germline CDR1 SGHTA, CDR2 FQGTGA. V was pared by 5 bases and J by 9 bases, with 15 bases of the junction left unmatched. CDR3 amino acids: CASSPLGGGQEPQYF. The CDR3 DNA is TGTGCCAGCAGCCCCCTCGGGGGAGGGCAGGAGCCCCAGTACTTC.

The CDR3 reads CATRRQVEQYF. The CDR3 region has the DNA TGTGCCACCCGAAGACAGGTCGAGCAGTACTTC. The rearrangement uses TRBV6-6 and TRBJ2-7; D might be TRBD1 (6 bases). The CDR3 is 11 amino acids. Trimming shortened V by 10 bases and J by 6 bases, and 13 bases separated the two germline ends. The germline CDR1 and CDR2 sequences are MNHNY and SVGAGI (reference sequence).

The chain is built from TRBV18 and TRBJ2-2; D not certain. Germline V CDR1 and CDR2: KGHSH, LQKENI. This CDR3 region has 16 residues. Deletions cut 3 bases from V and 4 bases from J, with 15 bases between. CDR3 DNA sequence: TGTGCCAGCTCACCCGACGGGCTCCCACTCACCGGGGAGCTGTTTTTT. Translated, it gives CASSPDGLPLTGELFF.

V is TRBV6-6 and J is TRBJ2-3; perhaps TRBD1 as D (5 bases). The V end was cut by 7 bases, the J end by 6 bases, with 11 bases between. From germline, CDR1 is MNHNY and CDR2 SVGAGI (reference sequence). The CDR3 extends over 12 amino acids. CDR3 residues: CASKTVGDTQYF. DNA for the CDR3: TGTGCCAGCAAGACAGTAGGGGATACGCAGTATTTT.